This entry lists 12 T cell receptor beta chains sequenced from one sample in a study of CD8 T cells in ankylosing spondylitis. General observations from the study: A motif of 7 to 9 highly homologous TCR beta variants was seen as apparently characteristic of ankylosing spondylitis blood.

Antigens for these TCRs are unknown. Using its own MiXCR run on the 5' RACE reads, TCRdb lists one record per CDR3 protein. The sample carries around 540,000 distinct CDR3 sequences, roughly 12% recorded once. The source material was blood, either unsorted or a sorted T cell fraction (not recorded which). These receptors originate from a male donor with ankylosing spondylitis.

This clonotype has just a few counts. The genes are TRBV5-1 and TRBJ2-2; a weak D match, TRBD1 (6 bases). CDR1 and CDR2 from the germline V gene are SGHRS and YFSETQ. The CDR3 runs to 16 residues. The germline V and J ends were trimmed by 1 base and 5 bases, with 15 bases remaining between them. The DNA for the CDR3 is TGCGCCAGCAGCTTGAACCCGGCAGGGGAGACCGGGGAGCTGTTTTTT. Its translation: CASSLNPAGETGELFF.

This clonotype has ten or more counts. The chain recombines TRBV12-3 or TRBV12-4 with TRBJ2-3; 8 nucleotides align to TRBD2. The CDR3 consists of 15 residues. Unmatched junction bases numbered 9, after V lost 6 bases and J lost 4 bases. The CDR3 region has the DNA TGTGCCAGCAGCCTAAGCGGGAGTGTCGCAGATACGCAGTATTTT. It translates to CASSLSGSVADTQYF.

Many counts were recorded for this clonotype. CDR3 in DNA: TGTGCCAGCAGTTTAATGCGGGAGGAACAAGAGACCCAGTACTTC. Its protein product is CASSLMREEQETQYF. The rearrangement joins TRBV12-3 or TRBV12-4 to TRBJ2-5, with TRBD2 matching over 8 bases. The CDR3 contains 15 residues. The junction had 4 bases not matched to a gene; V was cut back by 2 bases and J by 2 bases.

The chain employs TRBV12-3 or TRBV12-4 and TRBJ1-1; D is unresolved. Trimming removed 4 bases from V and 1 base from J, with 10 bases in between. The CDR3 runs 14 residues. For the CDR3, the DNA is TGTGCCAGCAGTTCGAGTTTTGCGAACACTGAAGCTTTCTTT. Translation gives CASSSSFANTEAFF.

This chain uses TRBV29-1 with TRBJ1-2, with 12 bases that match TRBD1. Germline CDR1 and CDR2: SQVTM and ANQGSEA. V dropped 7 bases and J dropped 5; count of bases not matched to a gene: 8. The CDR3 covers 14 residues. CDR3 coding DNA: TGCAGCGGGGGGACAGGGGGCGAGGGGTATGGCTACACCTTC. It translates to CSGGTGGEGYGYTF.

This clonotype was counted between two and nine times. The rearrangement joins TRBV20-1 to TRBJ1-1, with D possibly matching TRBD1 (5 bases). Deletions cut 0 bases from V and 8 bases from J, with 16 bases between. Per germline, CDR1 DFQATT and CDR2 SNEGSKA (reference sequence). CDR3 length: 14 residues. CDR3 nucleotide sequence: TGCAGTGCTAGAGATCCCCGGGACCCTGGCGAAGCTTTCTTT. This gives the protein CSARDPRDPGEAFF.

Ten or more counts support this clonotype. V and J are TRBV6-6 and TRBJ2-7, with D possibly matching TRBD2 (6 bases). The germline V gene has CDR1 MNHNY and CDR2 SVGAGI (reference sequence). CDR3 length: 12 amino acids. V dropped 6 bases and J dropped 4 bases, with 10 bases sitting between them. CDR3 amino acids: CASSPAGYEQYV. DNA of the CDR3: TGTGCCAGCAGCCCAGCGGGTTACGAGCAGTACGTC.

This clonotype appeared once. The V gene is TRBV11-3, the J gene TRBJ1-5, with D possibly TRBD1 on 5 matching bases. Germline loops: CDR1 SGHNT, CDR2 YENEEA. The CDR3 sequence is 14 residues long. V gave up 5 bases and J gave up 14 bases, with 22 bases separating them. The CDR3 sequence is CASSGSTGGGEKHF. The CDR3 DNA reads TGTGCCAGCAGCGGGTCAACCGGGGGGGGAGAAAAGCATTTT.

This clonotype was counted between two and nine times. V is TRBV24-1 and J is TRBJ2-3; D gene ambiguous. Germline CDR1 and CDR2: KGHDR and SFDVKD. V was cut by 3 bases and J by 3 bases, with 15 bases left in between. The CDR3 is 16 residues long. The CDR3 nucleotides read TGTGCCACCAGTGATACGACACCAATAACTACAGATACGCAGTATTTT. Translated, it gives CATSDTTPITTDTQYF.

The rearrangement uses TRBV7-2 and TRBJ2-1; perhaps TRBD1 as D (6 bases). The germline V gene has CDR1 SGHTA and CDR2 FQGNSA. The CDR3 loop spans 15 amino acids. V was shortened by 1 base and J by 9 bases, with 16 bases between the two germline ends. CDR3 DNA sequence: TGTGCCAGCAGCTTAGGGGTGCAGGGGCAGGGTGAGCAGTTCTTC. Translated, it gives CASSLGVQGQGEQFF.

This clonotype showed up just a few times. V and J are TRBV5-8 and TRBJ2-3, with 10 bases identical to TRBD2. In germline, CDR1 is SGHTS, CDR2 YDEGEE. The J segment lost 4 bases and the V segment lost 4 bases, leaving 9 bases of the junction unmatched. The CDR3 covers 16 residues. The CDR3 is CASSRGLATGADTQYF. CDR3 coding DNA: TGTGCCAGCAGCCGGGGACTAGCGACCGGAGCAGATACGCAGTATTTT.

This clonotype was observed at least ten times. V usage is TRBV5-1 and J usage is TRBJ2-5; D possibly corresponds to TRBD2 (5 bases). Between the trimmed V and J ends, which lost 0 bases and 5 bases, there was a span of 11 bases. This CDR3 is built from 14 residues. Per germline, CDR1 SGHRS and CDR2 YFSETQ. CDR3 bases: TGCGCCAGCAGCTTGGTAGAGGGTTCGGAGACCCAGTACTTC. Translation: CASSLVEGSETQYF.